The text below deals with one T cell receptor beta chain. What it binds is unknown. This record comes from a study of T cell responses to AZD1222 COVID-19 vaccine. The V gene's germline CDR1 is SQVTM and CDR2 ANQGSEA. The CDR3 runs 13 residues. V lost 3 bases to trimming and J lost 0 bases, with 9 bases between them. Assay used: immunoSEQ multiplex PCR; TCRdb lists only in-frame clones, some missing. Of roughly 200,000 clones listed, around 94% are singletons. Broader study findings: Scientists sampled the repertoires only once the peak T cell response had passed. White British people made up most donors, females outnumbered males, and clonal diversity was possibly underestimated. Receipt of two AZD1222 doses was followed by a rise in Spike-specific TCR breadth and depth. The CD4 TCRs associated with vaccination extended across spike and predominated at 160-218 and 743-854.

The TCR was taken from an adult who received the MenACWY meningococcal vaccine as a control. The J gene is TRBJ2-7, the V gene TRBV29-1; D remains ambiguous. The source material was peripheral blood, sampled 28 days after the second dose of the MenACWY control vaccine. This CDR3 reads CSVESPSSYEQYF. The CDR3 DNA reads as TGCAGCGTTGAGTCCCCGAGCTCCTACGAGCAGTACTTC.